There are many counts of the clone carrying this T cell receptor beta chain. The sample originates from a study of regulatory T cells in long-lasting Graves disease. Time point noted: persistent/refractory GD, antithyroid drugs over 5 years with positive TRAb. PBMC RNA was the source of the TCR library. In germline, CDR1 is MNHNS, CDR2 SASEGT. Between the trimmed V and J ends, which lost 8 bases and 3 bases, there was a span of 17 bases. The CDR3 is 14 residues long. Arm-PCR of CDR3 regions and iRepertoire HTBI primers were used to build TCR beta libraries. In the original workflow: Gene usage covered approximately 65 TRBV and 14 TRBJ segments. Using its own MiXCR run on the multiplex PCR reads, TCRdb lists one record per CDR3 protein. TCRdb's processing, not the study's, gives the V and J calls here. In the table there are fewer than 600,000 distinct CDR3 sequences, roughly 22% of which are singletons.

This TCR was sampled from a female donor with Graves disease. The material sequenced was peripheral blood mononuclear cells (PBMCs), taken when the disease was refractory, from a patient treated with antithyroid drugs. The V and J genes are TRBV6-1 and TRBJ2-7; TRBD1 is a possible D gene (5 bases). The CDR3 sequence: CASGQAGMIYEQYF. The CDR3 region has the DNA TGTGCCAGCGGTCAGGCAGGGATGATCTACGAGCAGTACTTC.